These 19 T cell receptor beta chains originate from one sample sequenced in a study of T cells in women clearing cervical HPV infection. The protocol was immunoSEQ multiplex PCR, while the TCRdb copy is restricted to in-frame clones and leaves out a portion. The repertoire table contains roughly 31,000 clones. The material sequenced was blood buffy coat. These receptors were obtained from a woman between 18 and 69 years old with a cervical HPV16 infection that either progressed to CIN3+ or cleared (not recorded which).

On this clone: The CDR3 is cut off 3 residues early in the read; its end comes from the germline J gene. V usage is TRBV18 and J usage is TRBJ2-1; TRBD2 agrees at 10 bases. Per the germline V gene, CDR1 is KGHSH and CDR2 is LQKENI. V lost 6 bases to trimming and J lost 4 bases; unmatched junction nucleotides: 6. The CDR3 sequence is 15 residues long. CDR3 bases read: TGTGCCAGCTCCCCCGGGACTAGCGCTTACAATGAG. This gives the protein CASSPGTSAYNE. Given in full, the CDR3 is CASSPGTSAYNEQFF.

On this clone itself: The CDR3 end lies 3 residues beyond the end of the read and is filled in from the germline J gene. This sequence joins TRBV18 and TRBJ1-2; 8 nucleotides line up with TRBD1. This CDR3 spans 14 amino acids. Germline CDR1 KGHSH, CDR2 LQKENI. Germline trimming cut 0 bases from V and 6 bases from J; bases unmatched to any gene: 3. Incomplete CDR3 DNA: TGTGCCAGCTCACCACCGGACAGGGATAATGGC. Its translation: CASSPPDRDNG. The CDR3 in its entirety is CASSPPDRDNGYTF. Full variable domain (outside the CDR3, taken from reference TRBV18 and TRBJ1-2): NAGVMQNPRHLVRRRGQEARLRCSPMKGHSHVYWYRQLPEEGLKFMVYLQKENIIDESGMPKERFSAEFPKEGPSILRIQQVVRGDSAAYFCASSPPDRDNGYTFGSGTRLTVV.

With respect to this clone: The read comes to an end 3 residues before the CDR3 does, leaving the germline J gene to fill in the end. The rearrangement links TRBV2 to TRBJ2-1; TRBD2 matches 15 bases. The CDR3 spans 18 residues. Trimming took 10 bases from V and 9 from J; bases not matched to a gene: 19. CDR1 is SNHLY, CDR2 FYNNEI, per germline. CDR3 bases read: TGTGCCACACAGCTAGGGGGACTAGCGGGAGGCCGGCTTAGTGAG. This encodes CATQLGGLAGGRLSE. The whole CDR3 region reads CATQLGGLAGGRLSEQFF.

On this clone: The CDR3 end lies 3 residues beyond the end of the read and is filled in from the germline J gene. The chain uses TRBV20-1 and TRBJ2-5; 8 nucleotides agree with TRBD1. This CDR3 contains 15 residues. V shed 6 bases, J shed 3 bases, and the junction held 12 bases outside the gene matches. CDR1 and CDR2 from the germline V gene are DFQATT and SNEGSKA (reference sequence). CDR3 protein: CSAGLPRGLKETQYF. CDR3 DNA, as far as it was read: TGCAGTGCCGGACTTCCCAGGGGGCTAAAAGAGACC.

A word on this clone: The DNA ends 3 residues before the CDR3 does, and the rest of the CDR3 is filled in from the germline J gene. The V gene is TRBV28, the J gene TRBJ1-2; D unresolved. The ends were cut back, 7 bases at V and 0 bases at J, with 9 bases in the middle. Per the germline V gene, CDR1 is MDHEN and CDR2 is SYDVKM. The CDR3 consists of 13 residues. The CDR3 is CASTALANYGYTF. The covered CDR3 bases are TGTGCCAGCACCGCGTTAGCTAACTATGGC.

Turning to this clone: Read coverage stops 3 residues before the CDR3 terminus; the germline J gene supplies the remainder. The V and J genes are TRBV7-9 and TRBJ1-2; TRBD1 is a possible D gene (5 bases). This CDR3 is 14 amino acids long. CDR1 and CDR2 (germline): SEHNR, FQNEAQ (reference sequence). V lost 5 bases and J 6 bases, leaving 16 bases between the germline ends. CDR3 DNA, as far as it was read: TGTGCCAGCAGCCCCCAGTCATCAGGGCATGGC. This codes for CASSPQSSGHG. The CDR3 in its entirety is CASSPQSSGHGYTF.

Of note for this clone: Read sequence stops 3 residues before the CDR3 end, and the germline J gene provides the missing end. The chain carries TRBV20-1 and TRBJ2-1; D is uncertain. CDR1 DFQATT and CDR2 SNEGSKA come from the germline V gene (reference sequence). V was trimmed by 1 base and J by 8 bases, leaving 15 bases between them. There are 14 residues in the CDR3. The CDR3 region is CSARAAVVRDEQFF. The sequenced CDR3 bases are TGCAGTGCTAGAGCTGCGGTAGTTCGTGATGAG.

Regarding this clone: The read is 3 residues too short to cover the CDR3 end, so that end is filled in from the germline J gene. This chain uses TRBV20-1 with TRBJ2-7; 9 nucleotides line up with TRBD1. The junction had 5 bases not matched to a gene; V was cut back by 3 bases and J by 2 bases. Germline V lookup: CDR1 DFQATT, CDR2 SNEGSKA (reference sequence). The CDR3 extends over 14 amino acids. The CDR3 region is CSASRTGVPYEQYF. CDR3 bases read: TGCAGTGCTAGTCGGACAGGGGTCCCCTACGAG.

Concerning this clone itself: The sequence runs out 3 residues before the end of the CDR3; the remainder is reconstructed from the germline J gene. The chain has TRBV2 and TRBJ2-3, with a weak D call TRBD1 (6 bases). The CDR3 contains 13 residues. Trimming cost V 6 bases and J 3 bases, with 10 bases left between them. Per germline, CDR1 SNHLY and CDR2 FYNNEI. The covered CDR3 bases are TGTGCCAGCAGCCCACAGGGTACAGATACG. It translates to CASSPQGTDT. The full CDR3 reads CASSPQGTDTQYF.

With regard to this clone: The CDR3 end is not reached by the read, which stops 3 residues before it; the germline J gene fills it in. The chain combines TRBV4-2 with TRBJ2-6; 7 bases map to TRBD1. The J segment lost 0 bases and the V segment lost 2 bases, leaving 10 bases of the junction unmatched. The CDR3 contains 19 residues. The germline CDR1 and CDR2 sequences are LGHNA and YNFKEQ. The covered CDR3 bases are TGTGCCAGCAGCCAACCCGCGATCAGGGGGAGCTCTGGGGCCAACGTC. Encoded protein: CASSQPAIRGSSGANV. The full CDR3 reads CASSQPAIRGSSGANVLTF.

CDR3 loop: CASSLATGGSYEQYF. CDR3 DNA (partial): TGTGCCAGCAGCTTAGCGACAGGGGGTTCCTACGAG. This rearrangement joins TRBV7-8 to TRBJ2-7; 9 bases agree with TRBD1. From the germline J gene comes the end of the CDR3, since the read stops 3 residues before it. J gave up 1 base and V 0 bases, and 1 base lay outside the gene matches. This CDR3 spans 15 amino acids. Per the germline V gene, CDR1 is SGHVS and CDR2 is FQNEAQ.

For this clone: The read halts 3 residues ahead of the CDR3 end, with the missing end drawn from the germline J gene. V is TRBV20-1 and J is TRBJ1-1; TRBD1 matches 7 bases. This CDR3 contains 18 residues. The J segment lost 1 base and the V segment lost 0 bases, leaving 14 bases of the junction unmatched. Germline loops: CDR1 DFQATT, CDR2 SNEGSKA (reference sequence). This CDR3 is CSARDQGFTGASNTEAFF. Partial CDR3 DNA: TGCAGTGCTAGAGATCAGGGCTTTACAGGGGCCTCGAACACTGAA.

In regard to this clone: Compared with germline, one end of the junction differs, possibly owing to a read error. Read data end 3 residues before the CDR3 end; the end is taken from the germline J gene. The chain joins TRBV11-2 to TRBJ2-7; D uncertain. The CDR3 totals 13 residues. CDR1 and CDR2 from the germline V gene are SGHAT and FQNNGV. The sequenced part of the CDR3 DNA is TGTGCCGGCAGCTCGACAACCACCTACGAG. The encoded protein is CAGSSTTTYE. The full CDR3 reads CAGSSTTTYEQYF. Combining the CDR3 with reference TRBV11-2 and TRBJ2-7 gives the whole variable domain EAGVAQSPRYKIIEKRQSVAFWCNPISGHATLYWYQQILGQGPKLLIQFQNNGVVDDSQLPKDRFSAERLKGVDSTLKIQPAKLEDSAVYLCAGSSTTTYEQYFGPGTRLTVT.

Remarks on this clone: The read gets to within 3 residues of the CDR3 end, and the germline J gene fills in the rest. V and J are TRBV7-6 and TRBJ2-7, with D possibly being TRBD1 (6 bases). Germline CDR1 is SGHVS and CDR2 is FNYEAQ. V shed 2 bases and J shed 2 bases, with 13 bases lying between them. This CDR3 region has 15 residues. The CDR3: CASSLIAGETYEQYF. Incomplete CDR3 DNA: TGTGCCAGCAGCTTAATCGCAGGGGAAACCTACGAG.

As regards this clone: The read is 3 residues too short to cover the CDR3 end, so that end is filled in from the germline J gene. The chain carries TRBV4-1 and TRBJ1-6; the D is unclear. Germline CDR1 MGHRA, CDR2 YSYEKL. Trimming shortened V by 1 base and J by 7 bases, and 14 bases separated the two germline ends. The CDR3 has 16 amino acids. CDR3: CASSQVTVTGNSPLHF. The covered CDR3 bases are TGCGCCAGCAGCCAAGTGACCGTGACGGGGAATTCACCC.

Comment on this clone: The read gets to within 3 residues of the CDR3 end, and the germline J gene fills in the rest. This chain uses TRBV7-9 with TRBJ1-1, with D possibly TRBD1 on 6 matching bases. Per the germline V gene, CDR1 is SEHNR and CDR2 is FQNEAQ (reference sequence). The CDR3 has 15 amino acids. V lost 3 bases and J lost 0, with 11 bases in between. The DNA read from the CDR3 is TGTGCCAGCAGCTTTGGCGGGGGCTTGAACACTGAA. This encodes CASSFGGGLNTE. The CDR3 in full is CASSFGGGLNTEAFF.

As to this clone: With the read ending 3 residues before the CDR3 end, the germline J gene is used to fill in that end. The chain is built from TRBV19 and TRBJ2-1, with TRBD2 identical over 15 bases. CDR1 LNHDA and CDR2 SQIVND come from the germline V gene (reference sequence). Losses at the gene ends were 10 bases for V and 0 bases for J; bases not matched to a gene: 4. The CDR3 consists of 16 residues. CDR3 DNA (partial): TGTGCCACGGGACTAGCGGGGGGCAGCTCCTACAATGAG. Its translation: CATGLAGGSSYNE. The full CDR3 protein is CATGLAGGSSYNEQFF.

The sequenced CDR3 bases are TGCAGTGCTAGATGGGGACAGGGACGAACCCGCTACGAG. This sequence encodes CSARWGQGRTRYE. The CDR3 in full is CSARWGQGRTRYEQYF. The chain couples TRBV20-1 to TRBJ2-7; 9 nucleotides agree with TRBD1. With the read ending 3 residues before the CDR3 end, the germline J gene is used to fill in that end. Germline V gene sequence: CDR1 DFQATT, CDR2 SNEGSKA (reference sequence). The CDR3 has 16 residues. V dropped 2 bases and J dropped 3; count of bases not matched to a gene: 11.

Worth noting for this clone: The read stops 3 residues short of the end of the CDR3; the missing end is completed from the germline J gene. The chain uses TRBV7-9 and TRBJ2-3; D assignment may be TRBD1 or TRBD2 (6 bases each). The germline V gene encodes CDR1 SEHNR and CDR2 FQNEAQ (reference sequence). The CDR3 runs to 14 residues. CDR3 region: CASSFGQGRKTQYF. CDR3 DNA (partial): TGTGCCAGCAGCTTCGGCCAGGGGAGGAAGACG.